The 8 T cell receptor beta chains reported below all come from one sample, sequenced in a study of T-cell memory formation after mild COVID-19. TCRdb independently ran MiXCR on the 5' RACE reads; one entry per CDR3 protein. The table shows fewer than 5,500 distinct CDR3 sequences, with under 55% occurring only once. Specimen: PBMCs or a T cell subset sorted from them (not recorded which). These receptors all stem from an adult who had mild COVID-19 (a few samples of this study predate the infection). Cell type and time point are not known.

The gene calls are TRBV7-2 and TRBJ2-7; tentative D call: TRBD1 (7 bases). Trimming took 5 bases from V and 6 from J, leaving 14 bases between them. Germline assignment: CDR1 SGHTA and CDR2 FQGNSA. This CDR3 has 13 amino acids. The CDR3 loop reads CASSPDREAEQYF. The CDR3 DNA follows: TGTGCCAGCAGCCCCGACAGGGAGGCCGAGCAGTACTTC.

By sample fraction, this clonotype is medium-sized. The chain employs TRBV7-9 and TRBJ1-1; TRBD1 is a possible D gene (6 bases). Trimming pared 2 bases from V and 0 bases from J, leaving 10 bases between. The CDR3 is 15 amino acids. Looked up from germline, CDR1 is SEHNR and CDR2 is FQNEAQ (reference sequence). CDR3 in amino acids: CASSLSRGLNTEAFF. The DNA of the CDR3 is TGTGCCAGCAGCTTATCCAGGGGATTGAACACTGAAGCTTTCTTT.

The V call is TRBV20-1, the J call TRBJ2-5; 9 bases align to TRBD1. The ends lost 3 bases at V and 5 bases at J; junction bases unmatched: 4. CDR1 DFQATT and CDR2 SNEGSKA come from the germline V gene (reference sequence). This CDR3 is 13 amino acids long. The CDR3 DNA follows: TGCAGTGCTAGCACAGGGGGCACGGAGACCCAGTACTTC. It encodes CSASTGGTETQYF.

This clonotype is classed as medium-sized. The chain is built from TRBV30 and TRBJ2-7; D gene unclear. The CDR3 runs 11 residues. Trimming left V 5 bases short and J 1 base short, with 6 bases between. The germline gives CDR1 GTSNPN, CDR2 SVGIG (reference sequence). Written as DNA, the CDR3 is TGTGCCTGGGGGCAGTCCTACGAGCAGTACTTC. Protein: CAWGQSYEQYF.

The chain links TRBV12-5 to TRBJ2-6; 10 bases agree with TRBD1. Looked up from germline, CDR1 is LGHNT and CDR2 is FRNRAP. The CDR3 has 17 amino acids. The V and J ends lost 5 bases and 0 bases, in that order; junction bases with no gene match: 4. The CDR3 nucleotides are TGTGCTAGTGGTGTCCGGGACAGGGGCTCTGGGGCCAACGTCCTGACTTTC. Amino acids: CASGVRDRGSGANVLTF.

By sample fraction, this clonotype is medium-sized. The chain recombines TRBV6-6 with TRBJ1-6; possibly TRBD1 for D (5 bases). The CDR3 spans 15 residues. Trimming left V 2 bases short and J 1 base short, with 6 bases between. CDR1 and CDR2 (germline): MNHNY, SVGAGI (reference sequence). This CDR3 reads CASSYRGSYNSPLHF. The CDR3 DNA reads TGTGCCAGCAGTTACAGGGGTTCCTATAATTCACCCCTCCACTTT.

This chain uses TRBV6-6 with TRBJ2-7; D may be TRBD1 (6 bases). Germline V lookup: CDR1 MNHNY, CDR2 SVGAGI (reference sequence). The CDR3 covers 13 residues. Trimming shortened V by 5 bases and J by 10 bases, and 18 bases separated the two germline ends. This chain's CDR3 is CASSLYDRKSQYV. The CDR3 region has the DNA TGTGCCAGCAGTCTCTACGACAGGAAGAGTCAGTACGTC.

Sample share makes this clonotype medium-sized (0.01 to 0.1%). V is TRBV27 and J is TRBJ2-2, with a possible D match to TRBD1 (5 bases). The germline V gene has CDR1 MNHEY and CDR2 SMNVEV (reference sequence). V was clipped by 4 bases and J by 0 bases, with 18 bases between them. The CDR3 spans 18 residues. The CDR3 loop reads CASSSFFETATNTGELFF. Here the CDR3 DNA reads TGTGCCAGCAGTTCTTTTTTTGAGACAGCGACGAACACCGGGGAGCTGTTTTTT.